This TCR beta chain came from a study of blood T cells in healthy people across ages. Study findings and constraints: Both naive CD4+ cell counts and diversity were greater in long-lived donors than in aged donors.

Alongside a J-beta primer mix, a sample-barcoded 5' primer served in a second PCR lasting about 7 to 11 cycles. MiXCR was run by TCRdb on the 5' RACE reads, yielding one entry per CDR3 protein. This table has a few hundred thousand distinct CDR3 sequences, approximately 26% appearing once. In regard to this clonotype: Its antigen remains unidentified.

Germline CDR1 is MDHEN and CDR2 is SYDVKM. CDR3 length equals 12 residues. This same sample was also taken into another study, of T cells of mothers and their children. This second study notes: Researchers report slightly higher, though non-significant, overlap in related mother-child pairs than in unrelated pairs. It was observed that no persistent microchimeric T cell clones could be detected.

This TCR came from a boy aged 2 to 10 in good health. The sequenced material came from blood. The genes are TRBV28 and TRBJ2-3; D unresolved. The CDR3 DNA reads TGTTCGAGCCACCGTGGCGCAGATACGCAGTATTTT. It codes for CSSHRGADTQYF. Together with reference TRBV28 and TRBJ2-3, the CDR3 gives the full variable domain: DVKVTQSSRYLVKRTGEKVFLECVQDMDHENMFWYRQDPGLGLRLIYFSYDVKMKEKGDIPEGYSVSREKKERFSLILESASTNQTSMYLCSSHRGADTQYFGPGTRLTVL.